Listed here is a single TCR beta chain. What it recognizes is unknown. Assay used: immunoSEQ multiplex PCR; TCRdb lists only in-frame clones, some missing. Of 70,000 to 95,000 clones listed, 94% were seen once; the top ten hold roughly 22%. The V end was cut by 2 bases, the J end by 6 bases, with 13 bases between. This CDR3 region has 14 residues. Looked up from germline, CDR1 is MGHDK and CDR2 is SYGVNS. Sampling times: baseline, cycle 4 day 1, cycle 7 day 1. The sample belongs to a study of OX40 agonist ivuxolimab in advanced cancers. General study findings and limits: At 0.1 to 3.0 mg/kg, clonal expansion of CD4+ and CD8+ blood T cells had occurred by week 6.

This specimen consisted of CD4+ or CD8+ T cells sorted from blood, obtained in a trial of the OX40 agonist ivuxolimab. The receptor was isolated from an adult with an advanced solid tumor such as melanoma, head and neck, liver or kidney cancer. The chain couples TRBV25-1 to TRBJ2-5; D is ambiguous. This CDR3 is CASSEPRELQTQYF. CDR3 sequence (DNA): TGTGCCAGCAGTGAACCCCGCGAGTTACAGACCCAGTACTTC.